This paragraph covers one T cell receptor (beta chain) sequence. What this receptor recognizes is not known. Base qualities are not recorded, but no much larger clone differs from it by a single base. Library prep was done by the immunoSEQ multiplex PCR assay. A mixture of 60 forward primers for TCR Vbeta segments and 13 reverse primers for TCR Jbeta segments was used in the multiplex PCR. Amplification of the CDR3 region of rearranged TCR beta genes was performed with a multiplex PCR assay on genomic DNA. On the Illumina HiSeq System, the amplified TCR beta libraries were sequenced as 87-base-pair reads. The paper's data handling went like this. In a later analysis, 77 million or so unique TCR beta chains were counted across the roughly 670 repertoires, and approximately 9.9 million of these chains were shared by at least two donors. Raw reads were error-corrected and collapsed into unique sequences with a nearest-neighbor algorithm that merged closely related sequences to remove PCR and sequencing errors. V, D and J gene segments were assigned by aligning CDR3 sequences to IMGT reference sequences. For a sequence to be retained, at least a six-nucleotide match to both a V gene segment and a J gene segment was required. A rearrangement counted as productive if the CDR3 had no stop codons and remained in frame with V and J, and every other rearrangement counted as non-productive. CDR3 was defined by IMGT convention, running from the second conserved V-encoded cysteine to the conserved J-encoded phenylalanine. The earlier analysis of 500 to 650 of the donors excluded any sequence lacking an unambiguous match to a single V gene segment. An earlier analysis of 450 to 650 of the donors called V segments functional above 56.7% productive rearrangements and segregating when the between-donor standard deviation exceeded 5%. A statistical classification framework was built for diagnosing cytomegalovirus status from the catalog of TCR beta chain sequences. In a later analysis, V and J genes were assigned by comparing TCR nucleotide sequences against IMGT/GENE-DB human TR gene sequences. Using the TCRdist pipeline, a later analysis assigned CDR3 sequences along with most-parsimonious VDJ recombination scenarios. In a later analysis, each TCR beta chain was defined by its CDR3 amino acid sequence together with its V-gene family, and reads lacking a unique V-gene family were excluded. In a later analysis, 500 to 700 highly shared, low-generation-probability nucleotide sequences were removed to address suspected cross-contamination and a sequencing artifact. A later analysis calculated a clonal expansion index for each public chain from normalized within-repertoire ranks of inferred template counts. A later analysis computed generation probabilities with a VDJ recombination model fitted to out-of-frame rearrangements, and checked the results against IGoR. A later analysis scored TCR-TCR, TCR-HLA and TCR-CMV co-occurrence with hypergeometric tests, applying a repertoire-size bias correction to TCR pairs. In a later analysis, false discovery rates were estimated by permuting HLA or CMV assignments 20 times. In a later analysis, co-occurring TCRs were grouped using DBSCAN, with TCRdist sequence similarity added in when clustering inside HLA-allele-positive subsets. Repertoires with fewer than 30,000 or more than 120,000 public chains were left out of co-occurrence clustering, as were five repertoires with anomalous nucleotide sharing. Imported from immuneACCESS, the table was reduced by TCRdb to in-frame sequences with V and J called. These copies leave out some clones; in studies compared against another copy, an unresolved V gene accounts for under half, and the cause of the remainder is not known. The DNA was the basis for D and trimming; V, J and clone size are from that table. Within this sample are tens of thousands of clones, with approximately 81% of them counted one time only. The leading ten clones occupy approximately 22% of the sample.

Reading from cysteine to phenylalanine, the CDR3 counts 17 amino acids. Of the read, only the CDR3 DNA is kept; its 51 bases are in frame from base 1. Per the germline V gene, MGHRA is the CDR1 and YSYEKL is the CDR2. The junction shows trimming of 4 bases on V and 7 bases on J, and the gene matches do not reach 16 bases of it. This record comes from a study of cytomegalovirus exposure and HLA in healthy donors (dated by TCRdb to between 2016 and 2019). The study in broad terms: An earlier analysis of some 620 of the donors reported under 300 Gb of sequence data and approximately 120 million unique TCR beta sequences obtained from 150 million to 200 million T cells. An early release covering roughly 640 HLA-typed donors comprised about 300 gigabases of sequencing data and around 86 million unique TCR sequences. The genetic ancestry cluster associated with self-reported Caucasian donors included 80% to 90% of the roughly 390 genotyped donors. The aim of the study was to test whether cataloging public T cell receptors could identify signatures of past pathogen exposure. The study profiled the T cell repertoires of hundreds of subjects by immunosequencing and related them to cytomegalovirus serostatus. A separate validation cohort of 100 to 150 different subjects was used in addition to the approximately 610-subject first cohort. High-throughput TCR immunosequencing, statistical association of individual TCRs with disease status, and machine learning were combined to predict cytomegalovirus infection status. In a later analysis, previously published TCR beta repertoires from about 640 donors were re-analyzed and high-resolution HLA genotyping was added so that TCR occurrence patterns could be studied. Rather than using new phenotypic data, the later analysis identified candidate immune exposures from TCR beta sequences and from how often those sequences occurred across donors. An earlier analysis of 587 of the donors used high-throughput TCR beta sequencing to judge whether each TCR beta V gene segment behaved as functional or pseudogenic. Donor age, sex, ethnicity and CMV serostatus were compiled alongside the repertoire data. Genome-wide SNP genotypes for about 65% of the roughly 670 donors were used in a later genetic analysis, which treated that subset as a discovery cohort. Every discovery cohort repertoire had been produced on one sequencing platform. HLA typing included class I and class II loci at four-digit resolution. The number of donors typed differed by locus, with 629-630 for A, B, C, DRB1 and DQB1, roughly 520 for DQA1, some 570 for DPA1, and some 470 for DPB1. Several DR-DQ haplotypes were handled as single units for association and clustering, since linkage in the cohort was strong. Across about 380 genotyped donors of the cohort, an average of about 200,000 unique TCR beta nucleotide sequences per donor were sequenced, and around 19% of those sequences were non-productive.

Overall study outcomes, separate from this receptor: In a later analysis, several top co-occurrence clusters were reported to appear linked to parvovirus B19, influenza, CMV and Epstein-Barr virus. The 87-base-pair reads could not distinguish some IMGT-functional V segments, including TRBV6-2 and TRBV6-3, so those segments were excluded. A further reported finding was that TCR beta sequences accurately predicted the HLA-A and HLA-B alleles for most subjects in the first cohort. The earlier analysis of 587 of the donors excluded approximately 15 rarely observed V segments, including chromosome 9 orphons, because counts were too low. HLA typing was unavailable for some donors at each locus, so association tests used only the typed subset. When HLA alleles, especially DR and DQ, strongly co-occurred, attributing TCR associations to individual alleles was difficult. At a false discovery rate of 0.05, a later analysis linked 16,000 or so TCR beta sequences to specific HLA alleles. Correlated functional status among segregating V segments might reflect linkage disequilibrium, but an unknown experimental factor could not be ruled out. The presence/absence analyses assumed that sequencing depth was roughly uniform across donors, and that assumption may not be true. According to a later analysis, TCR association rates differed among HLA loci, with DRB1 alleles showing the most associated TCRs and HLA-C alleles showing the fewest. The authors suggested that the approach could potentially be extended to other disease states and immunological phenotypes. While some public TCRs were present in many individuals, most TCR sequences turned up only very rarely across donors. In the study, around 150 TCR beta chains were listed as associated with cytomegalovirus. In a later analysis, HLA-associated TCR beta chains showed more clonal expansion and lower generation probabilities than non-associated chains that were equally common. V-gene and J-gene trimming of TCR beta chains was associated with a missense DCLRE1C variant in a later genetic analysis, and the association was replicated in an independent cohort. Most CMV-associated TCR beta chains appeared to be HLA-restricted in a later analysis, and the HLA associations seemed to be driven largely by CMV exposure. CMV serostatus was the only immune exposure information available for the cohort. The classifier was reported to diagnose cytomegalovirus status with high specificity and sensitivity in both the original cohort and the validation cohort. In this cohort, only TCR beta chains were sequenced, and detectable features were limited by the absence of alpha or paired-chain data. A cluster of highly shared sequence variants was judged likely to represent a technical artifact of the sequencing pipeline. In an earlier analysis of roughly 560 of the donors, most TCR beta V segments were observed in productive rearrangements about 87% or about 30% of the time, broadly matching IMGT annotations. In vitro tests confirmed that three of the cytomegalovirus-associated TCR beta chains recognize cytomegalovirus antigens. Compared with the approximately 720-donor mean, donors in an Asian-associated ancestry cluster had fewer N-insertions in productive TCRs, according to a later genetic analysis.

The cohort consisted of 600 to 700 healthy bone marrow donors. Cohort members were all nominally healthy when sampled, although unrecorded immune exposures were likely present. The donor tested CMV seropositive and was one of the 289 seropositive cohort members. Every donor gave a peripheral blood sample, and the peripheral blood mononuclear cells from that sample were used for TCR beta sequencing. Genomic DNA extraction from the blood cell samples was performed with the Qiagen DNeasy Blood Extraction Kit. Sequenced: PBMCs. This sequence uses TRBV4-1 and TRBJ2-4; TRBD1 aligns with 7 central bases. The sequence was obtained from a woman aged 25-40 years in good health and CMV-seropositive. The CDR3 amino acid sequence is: CASSPVGQTSARNIQYF. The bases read TGCGCCAGCAGCCCGGTGGGACAGACCTCCGCGAGGAACATTCAGTACTTC.